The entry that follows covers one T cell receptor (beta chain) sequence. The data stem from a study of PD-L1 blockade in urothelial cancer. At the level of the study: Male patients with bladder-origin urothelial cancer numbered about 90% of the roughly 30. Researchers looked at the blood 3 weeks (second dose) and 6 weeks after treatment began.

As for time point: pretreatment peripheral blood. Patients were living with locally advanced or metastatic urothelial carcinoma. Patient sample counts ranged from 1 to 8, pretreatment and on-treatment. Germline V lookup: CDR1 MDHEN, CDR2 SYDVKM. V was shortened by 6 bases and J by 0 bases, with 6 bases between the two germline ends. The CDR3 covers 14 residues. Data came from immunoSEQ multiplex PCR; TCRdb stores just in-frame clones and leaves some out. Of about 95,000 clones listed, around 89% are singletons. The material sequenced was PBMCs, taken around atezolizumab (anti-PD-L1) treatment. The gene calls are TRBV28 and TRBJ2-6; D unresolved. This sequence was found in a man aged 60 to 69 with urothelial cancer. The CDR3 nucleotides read TGTGCCAGCAGAAAGAGCTCTGGGGCCAACGTCCTGACTTTC. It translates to CASRKSSGANVLTF.